Only a few counts were recorded for the clone carrying this TCR beta chain. The antigen is unknown. TCRdb redid the calling of the 5' RACE reads with MiXCR, one entry per CDR3 protein. The sample yields approximately 550,000 distinct CDR3 sequences, approximately 21% seen once. The data are from a study of T cells after yellow fever vaccination. Points from the study as a whole: Bulk-population clonotypes that are abundant could appear as contaminants in FACS-sorted repertoires.

The CDR3 covers 14 residues. Germline V gene sequence: CDR1 DFQATT, CDR2 SNEGSKA (reference sequence). The V end lost 0 bases, the J end lost 4 bases, and 10 bases lay between the germline ends. This receptor was taken from a man aged 30-40 years who received the YFV17D yellow fever vaccine. Sequencing was performed on PBMCs, taken 15 days after the yellow fever booster vaccination. The chain uses TRBV20-1 and TRBJ1-5, with D perhaps matching TRBD1 (5 bases). The CDR3 DNA is TGCAGTGCTAGAGATGGGGCAGGGAATCAGCCCCAGCATTTT. Residues: CSARDGAGNQPQHF.